The T cell receptor (beta chain) under discussion was sequenced for a study of blood T cell repertoires in COVID-19. Study summary: COVID-19 samples from acute and convalescent phases originated in the United States, Italy and Spain. The cDNA or gDNA used as material had been derived from T cells, B-cell-depleted T cells, or PBMCs.

Original handling: Estimation of nucleated cell counts relied on the amplification of reference gene primers. Some clones are missing from TCRdb's copy, which holds only in-frame ones; the method was immunoSEQ multiplex PCR. V, J and clone size are taken as reported in that table, and D and trimming were inferred from the DNA itself. The top ten clones hold under 3.5% of a sample with 250,000 to 350,000 clones, 80% to 90% of them seen once. The CDR3 consists of 17 residues. The germline gives CDR1 SNHLY, CDR2 FYNNEI. A remark on this clone: Sequence at one end of the junction differs from germline and may be a read error.

The V call is TRBV2, the J call TRBJ1-2; 7 bases align to TRBD1. The sequence was collected from a young woman with active or convalescent COVID-19. Sequencing was carried out using peripheral blood. The CDR3: CASSDPLGQNYNYSYTF. In DNA, the CDR3 is TGTGCCAGCAGTGACCCACTGGGACAGAATTATAACTATAGCTACACCTTC. Based on the CDR3 plus reference TRBV2 and TRBJ1-2, the full variable domain is EPEVTQTPSHQVTQMGQEVILRCVPISNHLYFYWYRQILGQKVEFLVSFYNNEISEKSEIFDDQFSVERPDGSNFTLKIRSTKLEDSAMYFCASSDPLGQNYNYSYTFGSGTRLTVV.